This T cell receptor (beta chain) was recovered during a study of control samples from healthy donors and cancer patients. CDR3 size: 12 residues. J gave up 7 bases and V 7 bases, and 4 bases lay outside the gene matches. The protocol was immunoSEQ multiplex PCR, while the TCRdb copy is restricted to in-frame clones and leaves out a portion. Among fewer than 15,000 clones listed, about 76% were seen once. The source material was formalin-fixed, paraffin-embedded tissue. The J gene is TRBJ2-1, the V gene TRBV12-3 or TRBV12-4, with 7 bases matching TRBD2. The clonotype comes from a male donor with melanoma. The CDR3 DNA follows: TGTGCCAGCACTACTAGCGTAAATGAGCAGTTCTTC. Translated, it gives CASTTSVNEQFF.